A selection of T cell receptor beta chains follows, all from one sample in a study of T cells in Graves' hyperthyroidism and ophthalmopathy. TCRdb itself ran the multiplex PCR reads through MiXCR, one entry per CDR3 protein. The table records under 300,000 distinct CDR3 sequences, roughly 13% of them present only once. Sequenced: blood. The source is a woman in her thirties or forties with Graves' hyperthyroidism. Each CDR3 is given without its conserved first and last residue. Each record gives: CDR3 protein, V gene, J gene.

CDR3 protein: ASGYGTGELF; V gene: TRBV12-5; J gene: TRBJ2-2
CDR3 protein: SASFSAGTGRRSYEQY; V gene: TRBV20-1; J gene: TRBJ2-7
CDR3 protein: ASSPRGRNTEAF; V gene: TRBV18; J gene: TRBJ1-1
CDR3 protein: ASSPLAASTDTQY; V gene: TRBV12-3/TRBV12-4; J gene: TRBJ2-3
CDR3 protein: ASSLAQVSSGEQY; V gene: TRBV7-8; J gene: TRBJ2-7
CDR3 protein: SVGGLEPQH; V gene: TRBV20-1; J gene: TRBJ1-5
CDR3 protein: ASSLDTHTGELF; V gene: TRBV12-3/TRBV12-4; J gene: TRBJ2-2
CDR3 protein: ASSLGRGQETQY; V gene: TRBV5-1; J gene: TRBJ2-5
CDR3 protein: SGKEFAGRSTEAF; V gene: TRBV20-1; J gene: TRBJ1-1
CDR3 protein: ASRPNRGIGNTEAF; V gene: TRBV5-5; J gene: TRBJ1-1
CDR3 protein: ASLPGEDTEAF; V gene: TRBV6-1; J gene: TRBJ1-1
CDR3 protein: SARSGVGHQPQH; V gene: TRBV20-1; J gene: TRBJ1-5
CDR3 protein: ASSRTSGKSSYEQY; V gene: TRBV13; J gene: TRBJ2-7
CDR3 protein: ASSHRGSYNEQF; V gene: TRBV3-1; J gene: TRBJ2-1